The 16 T cell receptor beta chains listed next were all sequenced from one sample in a study of blood T cell repertoires in COVID-19. Some clones are missing from TCRdb's copy, which holds only in-frame ones; the method was immunoSEQ multiplex PCR. Of around 190,000 clones listed, about nine tenths are singletons. The specimen sequenced was peripheral blood. These receptors all come from a man between 18 and 35 years old with active or convalescent COVID-19.

The table lists this clone with a few counts. The chain combines TRBV6-5 with TRBJ2-7; 13 nucleotides line up with TRBD2. Trimming cost V 6 bases and J 3 bases; bases outside gene matches: 5. CDR1 and CDR2 (germline): MNHEY, SVGAGI. CDR3 size: 15 residues. The CDR3 DNA is TGTGCCAGCAGACAAAGGACTAGCGGGAGCTACGAGCAGTACTTC. It specifies CASRQRTSGSYEQYF.

The chain uses TRBV7-6 and TRBJ2-1; 11 positions agree with TRBD2. The CDR3 covers 16 residues. J gave up 2 bases and V 5 bases, and 5 bases lay outside the gene matches. The germline CDR1 and CDR2 sequences are SGHVS and FNYEAQ. CDR3 bases: TGTGCCAGCAGCCCCACTAGCGGGGGTACCTACAATGAGCAGTTCTTC. Translation: CASSPTSGGTYNEQFF.

The CDR3 DNA is TGTGCCACCAGTGACCCACCTCAAGACAGGTATAATTCACCCCTCCACTTT. This gives the protein CATSDPPQDRYNSPLHF. The rearrangement uses TRBV24-1 and TRBJ1-6; a possible D gene is TRBD1 (6 bases). V was cut by 4 bases and J by 4 bases, with 16 bases left in between. The V gene's germline CDR1 is KGHDR and CDR2 SFDVKD. The CDR3 is 17 amino acids.

The rearrangement uses TRBV5-1 and TRBJ2-3; TRBD1 matches at 9 bases. Germline V CDR1 and CDR2: SGHRS, YFSETQ. J lost 0 bases, V lost 4 bases, and 3 bases had no gene match. This CDR3 contains 15 residues. DNA for the CDR3: TGCGCCAGCAGCACAGGGGGCTATAGCACAGATACGCAGTATTTT. It is translated as CASSTGGYSTDTQYF.

This chain connects TRBV7-8 to TRBJ1-2, with D hard to call. This CDR3 is built from 11 residues. Germline V CDR1 and CDR2: SGHVS, FQNEAQ. V shed 5 bases and J shed 6 bases, with 7 bases lying between them. This CDR3 is CASSGLDGYTF. DNA of the CDR3: TGTGCCAGCAGCGGGCTTGATGGCTACACCTTC.

Here the CDR3 reads CASSLGQGTYEQYF. The CDR3 DNA follows: TGTGCCAGCAGTCTAGGACAGGGAACCTACGAGCAGTACTTC. The chain employs TRBV2 and TRBJ2-7, with 8 bases matching TRBD1. Germline V lookup: CDR1 SNHLY, CDR2 FYNNEI. V lost 5 bases, J lost 2 bases, and 5 bases stayed unmatched. The CDR3 length is 14 residues.

Only a few counts were recorded for this clone. The chain links TRBV5-1 to TRBJ1-6; TRBD1 agrees at 9 bases. This CDR3 spans 18 amino acids. Unmatched junction bases numbered 16, after V lost 4 bases and J lost 8 bases. The germline V gene has CDR1 SGHRS and CDR2 YFSETQ. CDR3 loop: CASSQILRAGQGDSPLHF. CDR3 bases: TGCGCCAGCAGCCAGATATTGAGGGCGGGACAGGGCGATTCACCCCTCCACTTT.

The chain is built from TRBV27 and TRBJ1-4; 7 bases match TRBD1. The germline V gene has CDR1 MNHEY and CDR2 SMNVEV (reference sequence). This CDR3 contains 14 residues. V gave up 2 bases and J gave up 6 bases; unmatched junction bases: 3. Written as DNA, the CDR3 is TGTGCCAGCAGTTTACAGGGGGGAGATGAAAAACTGTTTTTT. Translating it yields CASSLQGGDEKLFF.

The table lists this clone with a count of one. The rearrangement joins TRBV9 to TRBJ1-2; 9 nucleotides match TRBD1. Germline V gene lookup returns CDR1 SGDLS and CDR2 YYNGEE. Trimming cost V 0 bases and J 2 bases; bases outside gene matches: 2. This CDR3 has 15 residues. The CDR3 DNA sequence: TGTGCCAGCAGCGTAGTTGGGACAGGGAACTATGGCTACACCTTC. This sequence encodes CASSVVGTGNYGYTF.

The chain is built from TRBV7-2 and TRBJ1-5; D not certain. Trimming removed 1 base from V and 2 bases from J, with 12 bases in between. The CDR3 loop spans 16 amino acids. Germline V gene data show CDR1 as SGHTA and CDR2 as FQGNSA. The CDR3 DNA reads TGTGCCAGCAGCTTAGTCCGTCGAGGTGGCAATCAGCCCCAGCATTTT. Its protein is CASSLVRRGGNQPQHF.

The V call is TRBV4-1, the J call TRBJ2-1, with D perhaps TRBD2 (5 bases). From germline, CDR1 is MGHRA and CDR2 YSYEKL. V lost 1 base and J 12 bases, leaving 19 bases between the germline ends. The CDR3 runs to 15 residues. Written as DNA, the CDR3 is TGCGCCAGCAGCCAAGGAATACTAGGCGGTCAGTGGCAGTTCTTC. It translates to CASSQGILGGQWQFF.

The chain joins TRBV6-5 to TRBJ1-2; maybe TRBD1 (6 bases). The V end lost 7 bases, the J end lost 8 bases, and 20 bases lay between the germline ends. Germline-derived CDR1 and CDR2 are MNHEY and SVGAGI. The CDR3 extends over 14 amino acids. CDR3 region: CASTNGQGKWGYTF. The CDR3 nucleotides read TGTGCCAGCACCAACGGGCAGGGGAAATGGGGCTACACCTTC.

The chain combines TRBV12-3 or TRBV12-4 with TRBJ2-3; the D is unclear. The CDR3 is 12 residues long. Trimming cost V 6 bases and J 4 bases, with 8 bases left between them. CDR3 DNA sequence: TGTGCCAGCAGCTCCCTTTCAGATACGCAGTATTTT. It encodes CASSSLSDTQYF.

The CDR3 DNA reads as TGTGCCAGCAGGCCTCAGGGTAGGAATGAAGCTTTCTTT. Its translation: CASRPQGRNEAFF. This chain joins TRBV28 and TRBJ1-1; tentative D call: TRBD1 (5 bases). The CDR3 length is 13 residues. V was clipped by 6 bases and J by 7 bases, with 15 bases between them. The V gene's germline CDR1 is MDHEN and CDR2 SYDVKM.

This chain links TRBV7-9 with TRBJ1-1; 7 positions match TRBD1. The CDR3 has 15 amino acids. V dropped 1 base and J dropped 3; count of bases not matched to a gene: 5. The V gene's germline CDR1 is SEHNR and CDR2 FQNEAQ (reference sequence). CDR3: CASSLGTGVHTEAFF. CDR3 nucleotide sequence: TGTGCCAGCAGCTTAGGCACAGGGGTCCACACTGAAGCTTTCTTT.

V is TRBV6-5 and J is TRBJ2-3; 10 nucleotides agree with TRBD2. V lost 0 bases, J lost 3 bases, and 3 bases stayed unmatched. The CDR3 totals 16 residues. The germline V gene has CDR1 MNHEY and CDR2 SVGAGI. CDR3 sequence: CASSYSSGRETDTQYF. CDR3 DNA: TGTGCCAGCAGTTACTCGAGCGGGAGGGAGACAGATACGCAGTATTTT.